The 30 T cell receptor beta chains in this list originate from one sample, sequenced in a study of T cell responses to AZD1222 COVID-19 vaccine. TCRdb's table, derived via immunoSEQ multiplex PCR, lists solely in-frame clones and lacks some. The table shows 90,000 to 150,000 clones, with over 75% occurring only once. Specimen: peripheral blood, collected on day 0 of AZD1222 vaccination. The receptors come from an adult in good health.

The chain employs TRBV5-3 and TRBJ2-5; TRBD2 agrees at 12 bases. TRBV5-3 is an ORF, with its function uncertain. The CDR3 length is 18 residues. With V trimmed by 0 bases and J by 0 bases, 6 bases remained unmatched. The CDR3 reads CARSLEKGTSGYQETQYF. Written as DNA, the CDR3 is TGTGCCAGAAGCTTGGAAAAGGGGACTAGCGGGTACCAAGAGACCCAGTACTTC.

This clone was recorded a few times. The genes are TRBV28 and TRBJ1-4; TRBD1 matches 7 bases. The CDR3 is 14 residues long. CDR1 MDHEN and CDR2 SYDVKM come from the germline V gene. J was trimmed by 4 bases and V by 4 bases; bases with no gene match: 3. This CDR3 reads CASSSGQNNEKLFF. DNA of the CDR3: TGTGCCAGCAGTTCGGGACAGAATAATGAAAAACTGTTTTTT. Combining the CDR3 with reference TRBV28 and TRBJ1-4 gives the whole variable domain DVKVTQSSRYLVKRTGEKVFLECVQDMDHENMFWYRQDPGLGLRLIYFSYDVKMKEKGDIPEGYSVSREKKERFSLILESASTNQTSMYLCASSSGQNNEKLFFGSGTQLSVL.

This chain links TRBV12-5 with TRBJ2-7; D may correspond to TRBD1 or TRBD2 (6 bases each). The germline V and J ends were trimmed by 1 base and 2 bases, with 15 bases remaining between them. The CDR3 loop spans 16 amino acids. The germline gives CDR1 LGHNT, CDR2 FRNRAP. CDR3 sequence: CASGLDRRRDTYEQYF. The CDR3 DNA reads TGTGCTAGTGGTTTGGACCGGCGGAGGGACACCTACGAGCAGTACTTC.

The V gene is TRBV9, the J gene TRBJ1-1; tentatively, D is TRBD1 (5 bases). The V end was cut by 0 bases, the J end by 1 base, with 22 bases between. Germline V lookup: CDR1 SGDLS, CDR2 YYNGEE. The CDR3 loop spans 19 amino acids. The CDR3 loop reads CASSVAGDSGRTKNTEAFF. The CDR3 DNA follows: TGTGCCAGCAGCGTAGCAGGAGACAGTGGTAGAACCAAGAACACTGAAGCTTTCTTT.

The rearrangement uses TRBV2 and TRBJ2-7, with D possibly TRBD2 on 6 matching bases. The V gene's germline CDR1 is SNHLY and CDR2 FYNNEI. The CDR3 contains 13 residues. Trimming took off 11 bases at V and 0 bases at J, with 14 bases between the two ends. The CDR3: CACTEGSSYEQYF. The CDR3 nucleotides are TGTGCCTGCACGGAGGGGAGCTCCTACGAGCAGTACTTC.

V gene TRBV19 combines with J gene TRBJ2-7; no reliable D call. V was cut by 5 bases and J by 5 bases, with 16 bases left in between. The CDR3 is 14 amino acids. CDR1 LNHDA and CDR2 SQIVND come from the germline V gene (reference sequence). CDR3 residues: CASSASPGGHEQYF. CDR3 nucleotide sequence: TGTGCCAGTAGTGCATCTCCAGGTGGCCACGAGCAGTACTTC.

The genes are TRBV4-3 and TRBJ1-4; no clear D gene. V was cut by 5 bases and J by 4 bases, with 11 bases left in between. Germline V gene data show CDR1 as LGHNA and CDR2 as YSLEER. There are 14 residues in the CDR3. CDR3 in DNA: TGCGCCAGCAGCTCTCCTCGGGTTAATGAAAAACTGTTTTTT. Its protein product is CASSSPRVNEKLFF.

This clone was seen a handful of times. The J gene is TRBJ2-7, the V gene TRBV12-3 or TRBV12-4, with D perhaps TRBD1 (6 bases). The CDR3 is made up of 13 amino acids. V was pared by 3 bases and J by 3 bases, with 9 bases between. CDR3 sequence (DNA): TGTGCCAGCAGTTTGGGCAGGGGCTACGAGCAGTACTTC. Protein product: CASSLGRGYEQYF.

The table lists this clone with a few counts. The CDR3 coding sequence is TGTGCCAGCAGCCAGACAGGGCTAGGAGATACGCAGTATTTT. Translated: CASSQTGLGDTQYF. V usage is TRBV4-2 and J usage is TRBJ2-3; 7 bases align to TRBD1. Germline CDR1 LGHNA, CDR2 YNFKEQ. CDR3 length: 14 amino acids. V was pared by 3 bases and J by 5 bases, with 5 bases of the junction left unmatched.

This chain joins TRBV3-1 (or the pseudogene TRBV3-2) and TRBJ2-7; no definite D call. Germline assignment: CDR1 LGHDT and CDR2 YNNKEL (reference sequence). The V end lost 1 base, the J end lost 0 bases, and 7 bases lay between the germline ends. The CDR3 has 14 amino acids. As DNA, the CDR3 is TGTGCCAGCAGCCAAGCAGATACCTCCTACGAGCAGTACTTC. It codes for CASSQADTSYEQYF.

The chain employs TRBV7-3 and TRBJ2-2, with a tentative D call TRBD2 (5 bases). Germline V gives CDR1 SGHTA, CDR2 FQGTGA. Trimming removed 5 bases at V and 7 bases at J, with 11 bases between. This CDR3 comprises 13 residues. CDR3 coding DNA: TGTGCCAGCAGCCGGGCGGGCCTCGGGGAGCTGTTTTTT. Translation gives CASSRAGLGELFF.

J is TRBJ1-2 and V is TRBV3-1 (or the pseudogene TRBV3-2), with no clear D. Looked up from germline, CDR1 is LGHDT and CDR2 is YNNKEL (reference sequence). CDR3 length: 15 amino acids. V was clipped by 1 base and J by 0 bases, with 9 bases between them. The CDR3 sequence: CASSQGQPSNYGYTF. CDR3 in DNA: TGTGCCAGCAGCCAAGGGCAGCCATCTAACTATGGCTACACCTTC.

The rearrangement uses TRBV6-5 and TRBJ1-2; D is perhaps TRBD1 (5 bases). V was shortened by 8 bases and J by 4 bases, with 11 bases between the two germline ends. The CDR3 is 12 amino acids. Germline V gene sequence: CDR1 MNHEY, CDR2 SVGAGI. CDR3 protein: CASHRDSYGYTF. The CDR3 nucleotides are TGTGCCAGCCATAGGGACTCCTATGGCTACACCTTC.

The chain recombines TRBV7-9 with TRBJ1-6; TRBD1 matches 7 bases. The CDR3 has 15 amino acids. Germline values: CDR1 SEHNR, CDR2 FQNEAQ (reference sequence). J gave up 9 bases and V 1 base, and 6 bases lay outside the gene matches. CDR3 nucleotide sequence: TGTGCCAGCAGCTTAGGACAGGGTACCGGTTCACCCCTCCACTTT. It encodes CASSLGQGTGSPLHF.

The chain is built from TRBV7-2 and TRBJ1-2; the D gene is possibly TRBD1 (5 bases). V lost 5 bases, J lost 2 bases, and 12 bases lay in between. Looked up from germline, CDR1 is SGHTA and CDR2 is FQGNSA. This CDR3 is built from 14 residues. The CDR3 region has the DNA TGTGCCAGCAGCCTGCGGGACGGCAACTATGGCTACACCTTC. It yields the protein CASSLRDGNYGYTF.

This clone was seen a single time. This sequence joins TRBV2 and TRBJ1-2, with D perhaps matching TRBD1 (5 bases). The germline V and J ends were trimmed by 4 bases and 4 bases, with 16 bases remaining between them. Germline V gives CDR1 SNHLY, CDR2 FYNNEI. The CDR3 has 15 amino acids. The DNA of the CDR3 is TGTGCCAGCAGTGGCCGGGCCGGGGGTGGCTATGGCTACACCTTC. Its protein is CASSGRAGGGYGYTF.

The V and J genes are TRBV30 and TRBJ1-5; D gene uncertain. CDR1 and CDR2 (germline): GTSNPN, SVGIG (reference sequence). CDR3 length equals 12 residues. Trimming removed 3 bases at V and 3 bases at J, with 6 bases between. CDR3 coding DNA: TGTGCCTGGAGCCGAACCAATCAGCCCCAGCATTTT. This codes for CAWSRTNQPQHF.

The chain has TRBV18 and TRBJ2-7; 11 positions agree with TRBD2. With V trimmed by 1 base and J by 0 bases, 2 bases remained unmatched. Germline V lookup: CDR1 KGHSH, CDR2 LQKENI. This CDR3 has 16 residues. CDR3: CASSPRTSGGSYEQYF. The CDR3 DNA sequence: TGTGCCAGCTCACCACGAACTAGCGGGGGCTCCTACGAGCAGTACTTC.

The chain joins TRBV6-6 to TRBJ2-1; 7 bases are shared with TRBD2. This CDR3 is built from 13 residues. With V trimmed by 8 bases and J by 7 bases, 8 bases remained unmatched. Germline CDR1 is MNHNY and CDR2 is SVGAGI (reference sequence). The CDR3 sequence: CASELAEYNEQFF. The DNA for the CDR3 is TGTGCCAGCGAGCTAGCGGAATATAATGAGCAGTTCTTC.

This clone has a single count. This chain uses TRBV25-1 with TRBJ2-7; 9 bases match TRBD1. V shed 7 bases, J shed 0 bases, and the junction held 7 bases outside the gene matches. The CDR3 sequence is 15 residues long. Germline CDR1 and CDR2: MGHDK and SYGVNS. The CDR3 region is CASKSWTGVSYEQYF. The CDR3 DNA reads as TGTGCCAGCAAGTCCTGGACAGGGGTCTCCTACGAGCAGTACTTC.

The chain links TRBV30 to TRBJ2-1; no reliable D call. The CDR3 runs to 16 residues. CDR1 and CDR2 from the germline V gene are GTSNPN and SVGIG (reference sequence). The V and J ends lost 2 bases and 1 base respectively, with 15 bases between them. The CDR3 reads CAWSPLAGSSYNEQFF. CDR3 DNA sequence: TGTGCCTGGAGTCCCCTTGCAGGCTCGTCCTACAATGAGCAGTTCTTC.

The J gene is TRBJ2-1, the V gene TRBV27, with TRBD2 as a possible D gene (6 bases). There are 13 residues in the CDR3. V gave up 7 bases and J gave up 4 bases, with 11 bases separating them. From germline, CDR1 is MNHEY and CDR2 SMNVEV (reference sequence). The CDR3 DNA is TGTGCCAGCAAACTAGCCGGGTACAATGAGCAGTTCTTC. Its translation: CASKLAGYNEQFF.

V usage is TRBV7-8 and J usage is TRBJ2-2; 7 bases match TRBD2. CDR1 and CDR2 (germline): SGHVS, FQNEAQ. CDR3 length equals 19 residues. J was trimmed by 0 bases and V by 1 base; bases with no gene match: 11. The CDR3 DNA follows: TGTGCCAGCAGCTTAGACTGGCTAGCGGCCTCGCCGAACACCGGGGAGCTGTTTTTT. As protein: CASSLDWLAASPNTGELFF. Together with reference TRBV7-8 and TRBJ2-2, the CDR3 gives the full variable domain: GAGVSQSPRYKVAKRGQDVALRCDPISGHVSLFWYQQALGQGPEFLTYFQNEAQLDKSGLPSDRFFAERPEGSVSTLKIQRTQQEDSAVYLCASSLDWLAASPNTGELFFGEGSRLTVL.

The chain employs TRBV5-1 and TRBJ2-1; 10 bases line up with TRBD2. This CDR3 is built from 16 residues. CDR1 is SGHRS and CDR2 is YFSETQ in the germline V gene. V shed 5 bases, J shed 3 bases, and the junction held 8 bases outside the gene matches. CDR3: CASSRRLAGVYNEQFF. The CDR3, as DNA: TGCGCCAGCAGTAGAAGGCTAGCGGGAGTCTACAATGAGCAGTTCTTC. The complete variable domain, with remaining parts taken from reference TRBV5-1 and TRBJ2-1, reads KAGVTQTPRYLIKTRGQQVTLSCSPISGHRSVSWYQQTPGQGLQFLFEYFSETQRNKGNFPGRFSGRQFSNSRSEMNVSTLELGDSALYLCASSRRLAGVYNEQFFGPGTRLTVL.

The rearrangement links TRBV11-2 to TRBJ2-7; D gene ambiguous. The germline V gene encodes CDR1 SGHAT and CDR2 FQNNGV. V was shortened by 0 bases and J by 6 bases, with 6 bases between the two germline ends. The CDR3 sequence is 12 residues long. Written as DNA, the CDR3 is TGTGCCAGCAGCTTAGAAGGCAGCGAGCAGTACTTC. It encodes CASSLEGSEQYF.

The V call is TRBV27, the J call TRBJ2-1, with D possibly called TRBD1 or TRBD2 (5 bases each). This CDR3 spans 14 amino acids. Germline V CDR1 and CDR2: MNHEY, SMNVEV (reference sequence). With 6 bases removed from V and 5 bases from J, the gap between germline ends came to 14 bases. CDR3 loop: CASRRWGINNEQFF. In DNA, the CDR3 is TGTGCCAGCAGACGCTGGGGGATAAACAATGAGCAGTTCTTC.

This chain links TRBV15 with TRBJ2-5, with D hard to call. CDR1 is LNHNV, CDR2 YYDKDF, per germline (reference sequence). This CDR3 is 13 amino acids long. Trimming shortened V by 7 bases and J by 0 bases, and 9 bases separated the two germline ends. The CDR3 is CATKVANQETQYF. The CDR3 nucleotides are TGTGCCACCAAGGTGGCGAACCAAGAGACCCAGTACTTC. The whole variable domain, filled in from reference TRBV15 and TRBJ2-5, reads DAMVIQNPRYQVTQFGKPVTLSCSQTLNHNVMYWYQQKSSQAPKLLFHYYDKDFNNEADTPDNFQSRRPNTSFCFLDIRSPGLGDTAMYLCATKVANQETQYFGPGTRLLVL.

The V call is TRBV10-3, the J call TRBJ1-2; possibly TRBD1 for D (5 bases). Germline assignment: CDR1 ENHRY and CDR2 SYGVKD. V lost 6 bases to trimming and J lost 4 bases, with 15 bases between them. This CDR3 region has 14 residues. The CDR3 loop is CAIRPGGTGYGYTF. CDR3 DNA: TGTGCCATCAGGCCGGGTGGGACGGGCTATGGCTACACCTTC.

J is TRBJ1-1 and V is TRBV7-3; possibly TRBD1 for D (5 bases). The CDR3 is made up of 15 amino acids. Germline V lookup: CDR1 SGHTA, CDR2 FQGTGA. V was trimmed by 3 bases and J by 4 bases, leaving 15 bases between them. CDR3 sequence reads: CASSLGGTPVTEAFF. CDR3 nucleotides: TGTGCCAGCAGCTTGGGGGGGACCCCTGTCACTGAAGCTTTCTTT.

The chain combines TRBV7-3 with TRBJ1-1; 8 nucleotides agree with TRBD1. CDR3 length equals 19 residues. V was pared by 0 bases and J by 1 base, with 13 bases of the junction left unmatched. The V gene's germline CDR1 is SGHTA and CDR2 FQGTGA. CDR3 loop: CASSLTSPGTGVKNTEAFF. CDR3 DNA: TGTGCCAGCAGCTTAACGAGTCCCGGGACAGGTGTAAAGAACACTGAAGCTTTCTTT.